The clone carrying this TCR beta chain turned up a few times. The CDR3 is 14 amino acids. V was pared by 4 bases and J by 7 bases, with 7 bases of the junction left unmatched. Germline-derived CDR1 and CDR2 are SGHRS and YFSETQ. In the authors' workflow: Amplified reference gene primers provided the basis for estimating nucleated cell counts. Some clones are missing from TCRdb's copy, which holds only in-frame ones; the method was immunoSEQ multiplex PCR. V, J and clone size reflect that table, while D and trimming were determined from the DNA. There are some 400,000 clones in the sample; approximately 86% occur only once, and 2.5% to 3.5% lies in the top ten. This sample is part of a study of blood T cell repertoires in COVID-19. Study overall: COVID-19 samples from acute and convalescent phases originated in the United States, Italy and Spain. Nucleic acid was either cDNA or gDNA, and it came from T cells, B-cell-depleted T cells, or PBMCs.

The TCR sequence derives from a human donor in a cohort sampled during active COVID-19. The sample was peripheral blood. The V and J genes are TRBV5-1 and TRBJ2-1, with 8 positions matching TRBD1. As DNA, the CDR3 is TGCGCCAGCAGCCCGGACAGGGTGGGGAATGAGCAGTTCTTC. This codes for CASSPDRVGNEQFF.